One and the same sample provided the 23 T cell receptor beta chains below, sequenced in a study of siplizumab effects on memory and regulatory T cells. Method: immunoSEQ multiplex PCR; TCRdb's copy keeps in-frame clones and lacks some. The sample holds some 100,000 clones, more than 85% seen once. Source material: CD4+ T cells sorted from blood. These receptors were collected from a human donor in good health. Some clones in this sample may be carry-over from other donors' samples.

DNA of the CDR3: TGTGCCAGCAGTTACTCGTTAAGCTCCGGGGAGCTGTTTTTT. Protein product: CASSYSLSSGELFF. V usage is TRBV6-5 and J usage is TRBJ2-2; D call uncertain. Germline V gene sequence: CDR1 MNHEY, CDR2 SVGAGI. Trimming took 0 bases from V and 6 from J, leaving 8 bases between them. The CDR3 contains 14 residues.

The chain employs TRBV7-8 and TRBJ1-2, with 7 bases matching TRBD1. The germline V gene encodes CDR1 SGHVS and CDR2 FQNEAQ. Germline trimming cut 5 bases from V and 1 base from J; bases unmatched to any gene: 10. The CDR3 length is 16 residues. As DNA, the CDR3 is TGTGCCAGCAGCCCCCAGCGGACAGGTTATAACTATGGCTACACCTTC. Translated, it gives CASSPQRTGYNYGYTF.

This clone was seen only once. The rearrangement uses TRBV6-5 and TRBJ2-1; TRBD2 aligns across 9 bases. The ends lost 6 bases at V and 8 bases at J; junction bases unmatched: 5. Germline-derived CDR1 and CDR2 are MNHEY and SVGAGI. This CDR3 is built from 13 residues. The CDR3 DNA follows: TGTGCCAGCAGGGCAGCGGGAGGTCATGAGCAGTTCTTC. The encoded protein is CASRAAGGHEQFF.

The chain has TRBV18 and TRBJ1-4; maybe TRBD1 (5 bases). CDR3 length: 16 amino acids. Germline V gives CDR1 KGHSH, CDR2 LQKENI. The ends were cut back, 1 base at V and 7 bases at J, with 16 bases in the middle. The CDR3 DNA reads TGTGCCAGCTCACCACTGAGTCCCGGGGCGGCTGAAAAACTGTTTTTT. Translating gives CASSPLSPGAAEKLFF.

The rearrangement uses TRBV27 and TRBJ1-6; D is unresolved. The CDR3 totals 14 residues. The germline gives CDR1 MNHEY, CDR2 SMNVEV (reference sequence). Between the trimmed V and J ends, which lost 11 bases and 7 bases, there was a span of 18 bases. CDR3 sequence: CASTEIVGNSPLHF. DNA of the CDR3: TGTGCCTCTACTGAGATAGTGGGAAATTCACCCCTCCACTTT.

The sample holds a few counts of this clone. V gene TRBV18 combines with J gene TRBJ2-1; either TRBD1 or TRBD2 may supply D (5 bases each). The CDR3 contains 16 residues. Trimming took 1 base from V and 0 from J, leaving 10 bases between them. CDR1 is KGHSH and CDR2 is LQKENI in the germline V gene. CDR3 DNA sequence: TGTGCCAGCTCACCACGGGACGGGCGCTCCTACAATGAGCAGTTCTTC. Amino acids: CASSPRDGRSYNEQFF.

The chain recombines TRBV6-6 with TRBJ2-1; D is perhaps TRBD1 or TRBD2 (7 bases each). Germline lookup yields CDR1 MNHNY and CDR2 SVGAGI (reference sequence). V lost 5 bases and J 4 bases, leaving 15 bases between the germline ends. The CDR3 loop spans 15 amino acids. CDR3 amino acids: CASSQGEGAYNEQFF. The DNA for the CDR3 is TGTGCCAGCAGTCAGGGGGAGGGGGCTTACAATGAGCAGTTCTTC.

This clone was seen only once. The chain is built from TRBV7-8 and TRBJ2-1; 10 bases map to TRBD2. After removal of 10 bases from V and 9 bases from J, the junction contained 12 bases not matched to a gene. Per germline, CDR1 SGHVS and CDR2 FQNEAQ. CDR3 length: 14 amino acids. The CDR3 region is CATGLAGVGSEQFF. Written as DNA, the CDR3 is TGTGCCACGGGGCTAGCGGGAGTTGGGAGTGAGCAGTTCTTC.

The J gene is TRBJ1-4, the V gene TRBV19, with TRBD1 matching 8 bases. Germline V CDR1 and CDR2: LNHDA, SQIVND (reference sequence). The CDR3 spans 16 residues. The trim removed 3 bases at V and 6 bases at J, leaving 9 bases unmatched. The DNA for the CDR3 is TGTGCCAGTAGTATTCCCCGGACAGGGACGGATGAAAAACTGTTTTTT. Translated, it gives CASSIPRTGTDEKLFF.

Only a few counts were recorded for this clone. The chain combines TRBV20-1 with TRBJ1-1; D is possibly TRBD1 (5 bases). The V end was cut by 1 base, the J end by 6 bases, with 6 bases between. CDR3 length equals 11 residues. The V gene's germline CDR1 is DFQATT and CDR2 SNEGSKA (reference sequence). The DNA of the CDR3 is TGCAGTGCTAGAGGGGGGGCTGAAGCTTTCTTT. Translating gives CSARGGAEAFF.

The chain carries TRBV19 and TRBJ2-1; 8 bases map to TRBD2. The germline V gene has CDR1 LNHDA and CDR2 SQIVND (reference sequence). The V segment lost 8 bases and the J segment 15 bases; nucleotides outside the gene matches: 21. This CDR3 comprises 15 residues. The CDR3 DNA reads as TGTGCCAGTTCTACCAACGTGGAGCGGGGGCGGGGGCCGTTCTTC. It yields the protein CASSTNVERGRGPFF.

The V and J genes are TRBV5-1 and TRBJ2-7; D gene ambiguous. Germline-derived CDR1 and CDR2 are SGHRS and YFSETQ. The CDR3 is made up of 14 amino acids. V was pared by 4 bases and J by 3 bases, with 14 bases between. CDR3 in DNA: TGCGCCAGCAGCCCGGGCCCTCGAGGCTACGAGCAGTACTTC. It specifies CASSPGPRGYEQYF.

This clone showed up just once. The J gene is TRBJ1-1, the V gene TRBV19, with D hard to call. V was clipped by 11 bases and J by 0 bases, with 13 bases between them. There are 13 residues in the CDR3. CDR1 is LNHDA, CDR2 SQIVND, per germline (reference sequence). The CDR3 bases are TGTGCCTCCCACCCCCGGATGAACACTGAAGCTTTCTTT. Its translation is CASHPRMNTEAFF.

The rearrangement links TRBV10-3 to TRBJ1-1; no reliable D call. The CDR3 is 14 residues long. Trimming removed 4 bases at V and 2 bases at J, with 11 bases between. Per the germline V gene, CDR1 is ENHRY and CDR2 is SYGVKD. The CDR3 DNA reads TGTGCCATCAGTGGGTTGGGCGTTAACACTGAAGCTTTCTTT. Residues: CAISGLGVNTEAFF.

This sequence joins TRBV6-5 and TRBJ1-1; 7 bases line up with TRBD1. The CDR3 is 15 residues long. Germline trimming cut 4 bases from V and 0 bases from J; bases unmatched to any gene: 5. Germline-derived CDR1 and CDR2 are MNHEY and SVGAGI. This chain's CDR3 is CASSSGGSVNTEAFF. CDR3 DNA sequence: TGTGCCAGCAGTTCAGGGGGTAGCGTGAACACTGAAGCTTTCTTT.

The CDR3 loop is CASSLVGELNEQFF. The DNA of the CDR3 is TGTGCCAGCAGCTTAGTTGGGGAGCTCAATGAGCAGTTCTTC. This chain connects TRBV11-3 to TRBJ2-1; D may be TRBD2 (5 bases). The CDR3 sequence is 14 residues long. The V end was cut by 1 base, the J end by 6 bases, with 10 bases between. The germline CDR1 and CDR2 sequences are SGHNT and YENEEA.

The chain uses TRBV5-1 and TRBJ1-6; D perhaps matches TRBD1 (6 bases). V was pared by 2 bases and J by 6 bases, with 12 bases between. Germline CDR1 SGHRS, CDR2 YFSETQ. This CDR3 has 15 amino acids. CDR3 in amino acids: CASSLRGPVNSPLHF. CDR3 nucleotide sequence: TGCGCCAGCAGCTTACGGGGGCCTGTTAATTCACCCCTCCACTTT.

This sequence joins TRBV9 and TRBJ2-1; perhaps TRBD1 as D (5 bases). CDR1 and CDR2 (germline): SGDLS, YYNGEE. Trimming shortened V by 1 base and J by 3 bases, and 11 bases separated the two germline ends. This CDR3 has 15 amino acids. CDR3 in amino acids: CASSVLDSHYNEQFF. The CDR3 coding sequence is TGTGCCAGCAGCGTACTAGACAGCCACTACAATGAGCAGTTCTTC. Supplemented by reference TRBV9 and TRBJ2-1, the full variable domain reads DSGVTQTPKHLITATGQRVTLRCSPRSGDLSVYWYQQSLDQGLQFLIQYYNGEERAKGNILERFSAQQFPDLHSELNLSSLELGDSALYFCASSVLDSHYNEQFFGPGTRLTVL.

The chain recombines TRBV2 with TRBJ1-1; weak D call: TRBD1 (5 bases). The V gene lost 3 bases and the J gene lost 4 bases, with 12 bases spanning the gap. Germline V lookup: CDR1 SNHLY, CDR2 FYNNEI. The CDR3 is 14 residues long. CDR3 coding DNA: TGTGCCAGCAGTGACCAGGGTTCGGCCACTGAAGCTTTCTTT. Residues: CASSDQGSATEAFF.

CDR3 sequence (DNA): TGTGCCATCGGGGAACCAGGGAAGGGTGGCTACACCTTC. It is translated as CAIGEPGKGGYTF. V and J are TRBV10-3 and TRBJ1-2, with TRBD1 as a possible D gene (5 bases). Trimming took 8 bases from V and 7 from J, leaving 17 bases between them. Germline-derived CDR1 and CDR2 are ENHRY and SYGVKD. The CDR3 contains 13 residues.

The rearrangement uses TRBV7-9 and TRBJ2-7; possible D gene TRBD2, 6 bases. CDR1 is SEHNR, CDR2 FQNEAQ, per germline (reference sequence). The CDR3 sequence is 13 residues long. The V gene lost 10 bases and the J gene lost 1 base, with 14 bases spanning the gap. CDR3 amino acids: CATSGTQSYEQYF. CDR3 in DNA: TGTGCCACCAGTGGGACTCAATCCTACGAGCAGTACTTC.

The chain is built from TRBV6-1 and TRBJ2-5; the D is unclear. The CDR3 runs to 16 residues. Trimming took 1 base from V and 6 from J, leaving 18 bases between them. Germline-derived CDR1 and CDR2 are MNHNS and SASEGT. CDR3 protein: CASSEGLTPPQKTQYF. CDR3 in DNA: TGTGCCAGCAGTGAAGGACTCACCCCCCCGCAAAAGACCCAGTACTTC.

The rearrangement uses TRBV11-3 and TRBJ2-7, with 12 nucleotides matching TRBD1. The trim removed 5 bases at V and 3 bases at J, leaving 5 bases unmatched. This CDR3 spans 15 amino acids. The germline V gene has CDR1 SGHNT and CDR2 YENEEA. This chain's CDR3 is CASSQGTGGFYEQYF. CDR3 in DNA: TGTGCCAGCAGCCAAGGGACAGGGGGCTTCTACGAGCAGTACTTC.